Sequencing of this T cell receptor (beta chain) was carried out in a study of shared clonotypes between healthy human individuals. It was into CD45RA+ naive and CD45RA-negative memory subsets that the CD4+ cells were split. Each replicate PCR on the sorted subsets used roughly 200 ng DNA (approximately 33,000 T cell genomes). Some clones are missing from TCRdb's copy, which holds only in-frame ones; the method was immunoSEQ multiplex PCR. The table has 640,000 or so clones, 72% seen once. Looked up from germline, CDR1 is GTSNPN and CDR2 is SVGIG (reference sequence). V was shortened by 0 bases and J by 2 bases, with 5 bases between the two germline ends. This CDR3 has 14 amino acids.

V is TRBV30 and J is TRBJ2-6; D is ambiguous. Sequences were obtained from memory CD4+ T cells sorted from blood. Subset of the sample: CD45RA-negative fraction. This TCR came from a woman in her thirties in good health. The CDR3: CAWSVGTGANVLTF. The CDR3 region has the DNA TGTGCCTGGAGTGTGGGCACTGGGGCCAACGTCCTGACTTTC.